This T cell receptor (beta chain) was obtained from a study of read filtering for tumor transcriptome and immune sequencing. Every patient had bone marrow sampled while the disease was active. This clonotype was counted at least ten times. The library was built from around 400 ng RNA with molecular barcoded adaptors for alpha/delta and beta/gamma chains. TCRdb reprocessed the reads with MiXCR, giving one entry per CDR3 protein. The sample shows tens of thousands of distinct CDR3 sequences, roughly 12% of them seen only once. Looked up from germline, CDR1 is MNHEY and CDR2 is SVGEGT. Germline trimming cut 5 bases from V and 7 bases from J; bases unmatched to any gene: 5. The CDR3 extends over 14 amino acids.

The V gene is TRBV6-2 or TRBV6-3, the J gene TRBJ2-4; 10 bases fit TRBD2. The specimen sequenced was a population of CD138-negative cells sorted from bone marrow. The receptor comes from a donor over 35 with multiple myeloma. The CDR3 spells CASSTSGRGNIQYF. CDR3 in DNA: TGTGCCAGCAGTACCAGCGGGAGGGGGAACATTCAGTACTTC.